A single sample gave rise to the 29 T cell receptor beta chains below, sequenced in a study of blood T cell repertoires in COVID-19. Clones were read by immunoSEQ multiplex PCR, and TCRdb kept only the in-frame ones, dropping some. The data contain more than 150,000 clones, 86% of them singletons. Sequencing was done on a sample of peripheral blood. The receptors here all came from a man aged 70-80 years with active or convalescent COVID-19.

This chain uses TRBV9 with TRBJ1-1, with a tentative D call TRBD1 (6 bases). The CDR3 consists of 15 residues. Trimming removed 5 bases at V and 0 bases at J, with 14 bases between. The V gene's germline CDR1 is SGDLS and CDR2 YYNGEE. CDR3 region: CASSTSTGMNTEAFF. As DNA, the CDR3 is TGTGCCAGCAGTACTTCCACAGGGATGAACACTGAAGCTTTCTTT.

In its sample, this clone was seen a few times. The chain's CDR3 is CASSLEMAMNTEAFF. In DNA form, the CDR3 reads TGTGCCAGCAGCTTAGAGATGGCAATGAACACTGAAGCTTTCTTT. The chain has TRBV11-2 and TRBJ1-1, with unresolved D. The germline V gene has CDR1 SGHAT and CDR2 FQNNGV. The CDR3 consists of 15 residues. V was pared by 0 bases and J by 0 bases, with 8 bases between. The complete variable domain, with remaining parts taken from reference TRBV11-2 and TRBJ1-1, reads EAGVAQSPRYKIIEKRQSVAFWCNPISGHATLYWYQQILGQGPKLLIQFQNNGVVDDSQLPKDRFSAERLKGVDSTLKIQPAKLEDSAVYLCASSLEMAMNTEAFFGQGTRLTVV.

V usage is TRBV7-2 and J usage is TRBJ2-1, with 11 positions matching TRBD1. This CDR3 spans 16 amino acids. J gave up 7 bases and V 5 bases, and 10 bases lay outside the gene matches. Germline V gene lookup returns CDR1 SGHTA and CDR2 FQGNSA. The CDR3 DNA is TGTGCCAGCAGCCCCCGCCGGACAGGGGGCTTGAATGAGCAGTTCTTC. Protein: CASSPRRTGGLNEQFF.

This rearrangement joins TRBV28 to TRBJ2-2; a weak D match, TRBD2 (6 bases). CDR1 and CDR2 from the germline V gene are MDHEN and SYDVKM. Trimming took off 6 bases at V and 4 bases at J, with 12 bases between the two ends. CDR3 size: 14 residues. CDR3 loop: CASSSWRVTGELFF. CDR3 DNA: TGTGCCAGCAGCTCGTGGAGGGTCACCGGGGAGCTGTTTTTT.

The chain couples TRBV9 to TRBJ1-1; TRBD1 is a possible D gene (5 bases). The V gene's germline CDR1 is SGDLS and CDR2 YYNGEE. This CDR3 contains 14 residues. V lost 4 bases and J lost 7, with 17 bases in between. CDR3 nucleotides: TGTGCCAGCAGCCCCCCTAGCGGGACCGTTGAAGCTTTCTTT. It specifies CASSPPSGTVEAFF.

Only one count was recorded for this clone. The V call is TRBV27, the J call TRBJ1-6; a weak D match, TRBD1 (5 bases). The CDR3 covers 16 residues. Trimming pared 0 bases from V and 7 bases from J, leaving 13 bases between. CDR1 is MNHEY, CDR2 SMNVEV, per germline (reference sequence). The CDR3 here is CASSLSQAGWNSPLHF. The CDR3 DNA reads as TGTGCCAGCAGTTTATCCCAAGCAGGGTGGAATTCACCCCTCCACTTT.

This clone was counted between two and nine times. This chain links TRBV4-1 with TRBJ1-4; D ambiguous. There are 11 residues in the CDR3. Trimming took off 1 base at V and 10 bases at J, with 4 bases between the two ends. Germline CDR1 and CDR2: MGHRA and YSYEKL. Here the CDR3 reads CASSQGRKLFF. CDR3 DNA: TGCGCCAGCAGCCAAGGGAGAAAACTGTTTTTT.

V and J are TRBV4-3 and TRBJ2-7; TRBD2 might be the D (6 bases). CDR1 LGHNA and CDR2 YSLEER come from the germline V gene. The CDR3 spans 17 residues. V was shortened by 0 bases and J by 1 base, with 16 bases between the two germline ends. This CDR3 is CASSQDVASGLSYEQYF. The CDR3 bases are TGCGCCAGCAGCCAAGATGTGGCCTCCGGACTATCCTACGAGCAGTACTTC.

The chain couples TRBV2 to TRBJ1-4; D uncertain. Germline CDR1 SNHLY, CDR2 FYNNEI. Trimming took off 6 bases at V and 3 bases at J, with 8 bases between the two ends. The CDR3 sequence is 13 residues long. DNA for the CDR3: TGTGCCAGCAGAAGATCGGCTAATGAAAAACTGTTTTTT. It encodes CASRRSANEKLFF.

The chain couples TRBV19 to TRBJ2-5, with D tentatively TRBD2 (6 bases). In germline, CDR1 is LNHDA, CDR2 SQIVND (reference sequence). The CDR3 contains 17 residues. V lost 5 bases to trimming and J lost 2 bases, with 21 bases between them. The CDR3 sequence: CASSPLEGRGRQETQYF. The CDR3 coding sequence is TGTGCCAGTAGTCCCTTAGAAGGCCGGGGGAGACAAGAGACCCAGTACTTC.

The chain links TRBV28 to TRBJ2-1; a possible D gene is TRBD2 (5 bases). The length of the CDR3 is 13 residues. V lost 6 bases to trimming and J lost 9 bases, with 15 bases between them. Germline assignment: CDR1 MDHEN and CDR2 SYDVKM. The CDR3 DNA follows: TGTGCCAGCAGACCCCAGAGGGTCGGTGAGCAGTTCTTC. Amino acids: CASRPQRVGEQFF.

The gene calls are TRBV27 and TRBJ1-1, with a tentative D call TRBD1 (5 bases). Germline V gene sequence: CDR1 MNHEY, CDR2 SMNVEV (reference sequence). The CDR3 extends over 15 amino acids. V was cut by 7 bases and J by 0 bases, with 15 bases left in between. As DNA, the CDR3 is TGTGCCAGCACCAAATGGGGCCCTATGAACACTGAAGCTTTCTTT. It yields the protein CASTKWGPMNTEAFF.

This rearrangement joins TRBV7-2 to TRBJ1-2; D gene unclear. Trimming shortened V by 5 bases and J by 4 bases, and 14 bases separated the two germline ends. Germline CDR1 is SGHTA and CDR2 is FQGNSA. The CDR3 sequence is 14 residues long. The CDR3 protein is CASSQYDAGYGYTF. The CDR3 DNA reads TGTGCCAGCAGCCAGTACGACGCGGGCTATGGCTACACCTTC.

The V call is TRBV10-3, the J call TRBJ2-1, with 7 bases that match TRBD1. CDR1 and CDR2 from the germline V gene are ENHRY and SYGVKD. V gave up 9 bases and J gave up 8 bases; unmatched junction bases: 4. The CDR3 is 11 amino acids. CDR3 DNA sequence: TGTGCCATTTACAGGGGCCATGAGCAGTTCTTC. Amino acids: CAIYRGHEQFF.

The rearrangement uses TRBV6-1 and TRBJ2-1, with TRBD2 identical over 7 bases. The germline gives CDR1 MNHNS, CDR2 SASEGT. The CDR3 covers 15 residues. V was pared by 2 bases and J by 2 bases, with 3 bases of the junction left unmatched. CDR3 protein: CASSEIAGAYNEQFF. CDR3 bases: TGTGCCAGCAGTGAAATAGCGGGTGCCTACAATGAGCAGTTCTTC.

The chain recombines TRBV19 with TRBJ2-7; 10 positions match TRBD1. Germline CDR1 and CDR2: LNHDA and SQIVND (reference sequence). The trim removed 5 bases at V and 5 bases at J, leaving 6 bases unmatched. This CDR3 contains 14 residues. The chain's CDR3 is CASSVRDRGDEQYF. DNA for the CDR3: TGTGCCAGTAGTGTCCGGGACAGGGGAGACGAGCAGTACTTC.

The chain carries TRBV9 and TRBJ2-7; 7 nucleotides match TRBD1. Germline lookup yields CDR1 SGDLS and CDR2 YYNGEE. This CDR3 is built from 14 residues. Losses at the gene ends were 3 bases for V and 2 bases for J; bases not matched to a gene: 5. In DNA form, the CDR3 reads TGTGCCAGCAGCGCGAGGGGGCGGGCCTACGAGCAGTACTTC. Translation gives CASSARGRAYEQYF.

This clone was counted a single time. The CDR3, as DNA: TGTGCCAGTAGTATAAGACTGACGGCTGGGGCCAACGTCCTGACTTTC. Translation gives CASSIRLTAGANVLTF. The chain links TRBV19 to TRBJ2-6, with D hard to call. The CDR3 consists of 16 residues. V was cut by 2 bases and J by 2 bases, with 10 bases left in between. Looked up from germline, CDR1 is LNHDA and CDR2 is SQIVND (reference sequence).

The chain joins TRBV6-5 to TRBJ2-3; TRBD2 agrees at 16 bases. The CDR3 has 15 residues. The J segment lost 6 bases and the V segment lost 6 bases, leaving 3 bases of the junction unmatched. Germline assignment: CDR1 MNHEY and CDR2 SVGAGI. As DNA, the CDR3 is TGTGCCAGCAGGGGACTAGCGGGAGGGCCTGATACGCAGTATTTT. Its translation is CASRGLAGGPDTQYF.

The DNA of the CDR3 is TGTGCCTGGAGGAGGCGGAGCTCTGGAAACACCATATATTTT. Residues: CAWRRRSSGNTIYF. This chain uses TRBV30 with TRBJ1-3; D is unclear. CDR3 length: 14 residues. Germline-derived CDR1 and CDR2 are GTSNPN and SVGIG (reference sequence). Trimming removed 3 bases from V and 0 bases from J, with 9 bases in between. Full variable domain (missing parts from reference TRBV30 and TRBJ1-3): SQTIHQWPATLVQPVGSPLSLECTVEGTSNPNLYWYRQAAGRGLQLLFYSVGIGQISSEVPQNLSASRPQDRQFILSSKKLLLSDSGFYLCAWRRRSSGNTIYFGEGSWLTVV.

This clone was seen just once. The DNA of the CDR3 is TGTGCCAGCAGCCCGGATGGACAGGGGCCCACTGAAGCTTTCTTT. Its protein product is CASSPDGQGPTEAFF. The chain recombines TRBV7-3 with TRBJ1-1, with 9 bases lining up with TRBD1. The CDR3 length is 15 residues. From germline, CDR1 is SGHTA and CDR2 FQGTGA. V gave up 5 bases and J gave up 4 bases; unmatched junction bases: 8.

The chain carries TRBV7-9 and TRBJ1-1, with 8 bases lining up with TRBD1. Germline V gene data show CDR1 as SEHNR and CDR2 as FQNEAQ (reference sequence). CDR3 size: 16 residues. With V trimmed by 1 base and J by 0 bases, 4 bases remained unmatched. As DNA, the CDR3 is TGTGCCAGCAGCTTAGGACAGGGGAGCCTGAACACTGAAGCTTTCTTT. Its protein product is CASSLGQGSLNTEAFF.

CDR3 protein: CASSPRPNSPLHF. CDR3 DNA sequence: TGTGCCAGCTCACCACGGCCTAATTCACCCCTCCACTTT. V gene TRBV18 combines with J gene TRBJ1-6, with D unresolved. The CDR3 consists of 13 residues. V was pared by 1 base and J by 6 bases, with 4 bases between. Germline values: CDR1 KGHSH, CDR2 LQKENI. Based on the CDR3 plus reference TRBV18 and TRBJ1-6, the full variable domain is NAGVMQNPRHLVRRRGQEARLRCSPMKGHSHVYWYRQLPEEGLKFMVYLQKENIIDESGMPKERFSAEFPKEGPSILRIQQVVRGDSAAYFCASSPRPNSPLHFGNGTRLTVT.

Regarding this clone: Distinct nucleotide sequences in the sample also encode this CDR3. The V call is TRBV5-1, the J call TRBJ2-1; TRBD2 agrees at 11 bases. V dropped 3 bases and J dropped 4; count of bases not matched to a gene: 3. CDR3 size: 15 residues. Looked up from germline, CDR1 is SGHRS and CDR2 is YFSETQ. CDR3 residues: CASSSGTSGYNEQFF. In DNA, the CDR3 is TGCGCCAGCAGCTCGGGGACTAGCGGATACAATGAGCAGTTCTTC.

The table lists this clone with a few counts. The rearrangement uses TRBV9 and TRBJ1-2; D remains unclear. The CDR3 consists of 14 residues. V dropped 0 bases and J dropped 1 base, with 7 bases sitting between them. The V gene's germline CDR1 is SGDLS and CDR2 YYNGEE. The CDR3 spells CASSVDGFNYGYTF. The CDR3 DNA sequence: TGTGCCAGCAGCGTAGACGGGTTTAACTATGGCTACACCTTC.

This chain links TRBV7-7 with TRBJ2-2; 8 nucleotides match TRBD1. CDR1 SSHAT and CDR2 FNYEAQ come from the germline V gene (reference sequence). The trim removed 2 bases at V and 6 bases at J, leaving 8 bases unmatched. The CDR3 contains 16 residues. The CDR3 spells CASSLSQGAWPGELFF. The CDR3 DNA sequence: TGTGCCAGCAGCTTATCCCAGGGGGCTTGGCCCGGGGAGCTGTTTTTT.

V gene TRBV2 combines with J gene TRBJ1-5, with 8 nucleotides matching TRBD1. CDR1 is SNHLY, CDR2 FYNNEI, per germline. The CDR3 length is 18 residues. J lost 0 bases, V lost 6 bases, and 13 bases had no gene match. Here the CDR3 reads CASRNIRTGIVSNQPQHF. The CDR3 DNA is TGTGCCAGCAGGAACATAAGGACAGGGATCGTTAGCAATCAGCCCCAGCATTTT. The complete variable domain, with remaining parts taken from reference TRBV2 and TRBJ1-5, reads EPEVTQTPSHQVTQMGQEVILRCVPISNHLYFYWYRQILGQKVEFLVSFYNNEISEKSEIFDDQFSVERPDGSNFTLKIRSTKLEDSAMYFCASRNIRTGIVSNQPQHFGDGTRLSIL.

V is TRBV6-6 and J is TRBJ1-1; tentatively, D is TRBD1 (6 bases). This CDR3 is 15 amino acids long. V was cut by 5 bases and J by 0 bases, with 13 bases left in between. Germline V lookup: CDR1 MNHNY, CDR2 SVGAGI (reference sequence). The CDR3 here is CASSRSGQLNTEAFF. CDR3 nucleotide sequence: TGTGCCAGCAGTAGATCGGGACAATTGAACACTGAAGCTTTCTTT.

The table lists this clone with a few counts. The chain combines TRBV6-5 with TRBJ1-2; D uncertain. The length of the CDR3 is 16 residues. V lost 0 bases and J lost 4, with 15 bases in between. CDR1 and CDR2 (germline): MNHEY, SVGAGI. The CDR3 sequence: CASSYSIGPGFYGYTF. CDR3 coding DNA: TGTGCCAGCAGTTACTCGATTGGGCCCGGATTCTATGGCTACACCTTC.